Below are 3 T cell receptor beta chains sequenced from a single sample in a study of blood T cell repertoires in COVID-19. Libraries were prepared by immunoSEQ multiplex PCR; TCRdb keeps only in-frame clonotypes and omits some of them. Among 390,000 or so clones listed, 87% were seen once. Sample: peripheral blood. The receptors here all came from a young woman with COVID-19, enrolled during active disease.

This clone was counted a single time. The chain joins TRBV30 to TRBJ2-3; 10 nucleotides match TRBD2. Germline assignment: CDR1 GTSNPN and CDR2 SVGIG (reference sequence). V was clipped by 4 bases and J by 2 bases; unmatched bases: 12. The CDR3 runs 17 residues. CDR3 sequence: CAWKALTSGKSTDTQYF. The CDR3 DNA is TGTGCCTGGAAGGCGCTCACTAGCGGGAAATCCACAGATACGCAGTATTTT.

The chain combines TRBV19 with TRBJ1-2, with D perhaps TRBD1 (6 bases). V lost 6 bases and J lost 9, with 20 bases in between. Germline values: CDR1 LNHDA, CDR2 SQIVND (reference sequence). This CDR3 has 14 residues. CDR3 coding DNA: TGTGCCAGTAGCCCTCACAGGGAACGGAGTCGCTACACCTTC. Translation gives CASSPHRERSRYTF.

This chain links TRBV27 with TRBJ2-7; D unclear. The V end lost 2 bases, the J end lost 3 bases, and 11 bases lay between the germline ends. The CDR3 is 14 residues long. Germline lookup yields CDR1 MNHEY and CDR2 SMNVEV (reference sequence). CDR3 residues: CASSLNTVGYEQYF. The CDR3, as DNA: TGTGCCAGCAGTTTAAATACAGTGGGCTACGAGCAGTACTTC.